The 7 T cell receptor beta chains in this list originate from one sample, sequenced in a study of Ad26.COV2.S vaccination and SARS-CoV-2 variants (TCRdb year 2021). The library was generated by the immunoSEQ multiplex PCR assay. Imported from immuneACCESS, the table was reduced by TCRdb to in-frame sequences with V and J called. These copies leave out some clones; in studies compared against another copy, an unresolved V gene accounts for under half, and the cause of the remainder is not known. The sample table lists about 480,000 clones, roughly 87% of them with a count of one. 13% of the sample is held by the ten biggest clonotypes. This specimen's treatment or condition label, interpreted: 15 to 20 received Ad26.COV2.S at low or high dose, single or two shots; roughly five received placebo; per-sample allocation not given. Repertoires of vaccine and placebo recipients were sequenced from samples collected on day 63 after the first injection.

The sample here was peripheral blood, taken in a trial of Ad26.COV2.S vaccine versus placebo. These receptors originate from a person between 18 and 59 years old who received the Ad26.COV2.S COVID-19 vaccine or a placebo.

This clone was detected only once. The chain employs TRBV19 and TRBJ2-3; the D gene is possibly TRBD2 (6 bases). Germline-derived CDR1 and CDR2 are LNHDA and SQIVND (reference sequence). The V and J ends lost 5 bases and 0 bases respectively, with 12 bases between them. This CDR3 contains 15 residues. Written as DNA, the CDR3 is TGTGCCAGTAGTGTGGAGGGGCCAAGCACAGATACGCAGTATTTT. Residues: CASSVEGPSTDTQYF. Using reference TRBV19 and TRBJ2-3 for the parts outside the CDR3, the full variable domain is DGGITQSPKYLFRKEGQNVTLSCEQNLNHDAMYWYRQDPGQGLRLIYYSQIVNDFQKGDIAEGYSVSREKKESFPLTVTSAQKNPTAFYLCASSVEGPSTDTQYFGPGTRLTVL.

This sequence joins TRBV18 and TRBJ1-4, with 8 bases identical to TRBD1. The CDR3 totals 14 residues. Per germline, CDR1 KGHSH and CDR2 LQKENI. V lost 4 bases to trimming and J lost 7 bases; unmatched junction nucleotides: 5. The CDR3 DNA sequence: TGTGCCAGCTCACTCGACAGGGGAACTGAAAAACTGTTTTTT. It codes for CASSLDRGTEKLFF.

The chain is built from TRBV4-3 and TRBJ2-5; 9 nucleotides match TRBD1. CDR3 length: 18 residues. Germline V gene sequence: CDR1 LGHNA, CDR2 YSLEER. The J segment lost 1 base and the V segment lost 7 bases, leaving 16 bases of the junction unmatched. The CDR3 sequence: CASISGRRDRESQETQYF. The CDR3, as DNA: TGCGCCAGCATCAGTGGTCGCCGGGACAGGGAATCCCAAGAGACCCAGTACTTC.

This sequence joins TRBV2 and TRBJ2-3, with D tentatively TRBD1 or TRBD2 (6 bases each). V gave up 7 bases and J gave up 5 bases, with 13 bases separating them. Germline CDR1 reads SNHLY; CDR2 reads FYNNEI. The CDR3 covers 13 residues. The CDR3 DNA reads TGTGCCAGCAATGGGGGGCGCGGAGATACGCAGTATTTT. Translation: CASNGGRGDTQYF.

The CDR3 nucleotides are TGTGCCAGCAGCCAAAGGGGTAATACTGAAGCTTTCTTT. Its protein product is CASSQRGNTEAFF. The chain carries TRBV11-2 and TRBJ1-1, with D possibly TRBD1 on 5 matching bases. The CDR3 has 13 amino acids. Germline-derived CDR1 and CDR2 are SGHAT and FQNNGV. Trimming took off 5 bases at V and 5 bases at J, with 12 bases between the two ends.

The rearrangement uses TRBV6-1 and TRBJ1-1; 9 nucleotides match TRBD1. From germline, CDR1 is MNHNS and CDR2 SASEGT. V lost 6 bases to trimming and J lost 2 bases; unmatched junction nucleotides: 10. This CDR3 has 16 amino acids. CDR3 region: CASRETMTGGNTEAFF. For the CDR3, the DNA is TGTGCCAGCAGGGAAACCATGACAGGGGGAAACACTGAAGCTTTCTTT.

The V gene is TRBV21-1, the J gene TRBJ2-7. TRBV21-1 is given as a pseudogene. CDR3 length: 14 amino acids. CDR3 in amino acids: CASSCRPVPYEQYF. CDR3 sequence (DNA): TGTGCCAGCAGCTGCCGTCCTGTCCCCTACGAGCAGTACTTC.